The clone carrying this T cell receptor beta chain came up many times. The data derive from a study of spatial heterogeneity in lung cancer. TCRdb analysed the 5' RACE reads with MiXCR anew, one entry per CDR3 protein. Altogether about 36,000 distinct CDR3 sequences are present, approximately 8% being singletons, with the ten largest covering around a tenth. Time point indicated: blood at routine non-recurrence follow-up after resection. V was clipped by 0 bases and J by 10 bases, with 13 bases between them. Germline CDR1 reads DFQATT; CDR2 reads SNEGSKA (reference sequence). This CDR3 spans 14 amino acids.

The genes are TRBV20-1 and TRBJ1-6; maybe TRBD1 (5 bases). The sample here was PBMCs, taken at follow-up. The source of this sequence is a male donor with early-stage non-small cell lung cancer. In nucleotides, the CDR3 is TGCAGTGCTAGAGAGGGGGGTAACTCGTCACCCCTCCACTTT. Protein: CSAREGGNSSPLHF.